Detailed here is one TCR beta chain. Antigen specificity is unknown. This specimen belongs to a study of cytotoxic CD8 clonotypes in ibrutinib-treated CLL. About the study: Recorded responses included 25 or so partial and 2 complete; following median roughly 70 months, approximately 15 stayed remitted and roughly twelve progressed. Productive templates per sample averaged 255,043; productive rearrangements, approximately 93,000. Study-level findings and limits: Patients showed higher baseline clonality than age-matched healthy donors, and it tracked circulating CD8+ T-cell counts.

Germline V lookup: CDR1 LNHDA, CDR2 SQIVND (reference sequence). V lost 5 bases, J lost 1 base, and 12 bases lay in between. The CDR3 runs to 14 residues. This table comes from immunoSEQ multiplex PCR, and its TCRdb copy is limited to in-frame clones, with some not included. The top ten clones hold roughly 6.3% of a sample with 330,000 or so clones, roughly two thirds of them seen once. TCR beta libraries used 1.5 to 2 micrograms of DNA from cryopreserved PBMCs. The specimen was PBMCs, collected after 36 months of ibrutinib treatment. This TCR was recovered from a human donor with chronic lymphocytic leukemia. The chain links TRBV19 to TRBJ2-7, with D possibly being TRBD1 (5 bases). The CDR3 nucleotides read TGTGCCAGTAGTCAGGGCGGAAGTTCCTACGAGCAGTACTTC. It yields the protein CASSQGGSSYEQYF.